This TCR beta chain was identified during a study of T-cell reconstitution after alpha-beta-depleted transplantation in children. The ends were cut back, 5 bases at V and 2 bases at J, with 15 bases in the middle. The CDR3 extends over 15 amino acids. From germline, CDR1 is SGHTA and CDR2 FQGNSA. Preparing the TCRbeta library involved the use of unique molecular identifiers. TCRdb passed the PCR reads through MiXCR, listing each CDR3 protein once. Among around 360,000 distinct CDR3 sequences listed, 9% to 12% were seen once. This rearrangement joins TRBV7-2 to TRBJ2-5; D might be TRBD1 (5 bases). The specimen comprised PBMCs from the stem cell graft donor, sampled from the stem cell graft. The source of this sequence is a human donor who donated a stem cell graft to a child with acute lymphoblastic leukemia. CDR3 sequence (DNA): TGTGCCAGCAGCCGGCGGCAGGGTACTCAAGAGACCCAGTACTTC. Protein sequence: CASSRRQGTQETQYF.